This is a list of T cell receptor beta chains from one sample in a study of blood T cells in healthy people across ages. TCRdb ran MiXCR on the 5' RACE reads and lists one entry per CDR3 protein. Among under 2 million distinct CDR3 sequences, 30% to 40% were seen once, and the ten largest hold approximately 10%. Sequencing was performed on blood. The receptors stem from a woman aged 30 to 39 in good health. Each CDR3 is given with its conserved first and last residue. The D gene is left open where the match is weak. The size of a clone is reported for some rows only, either as once, few or many, or as a class for expanded clones.

d_gene	v_gene	abundance	j_gene	CDR3aa	CDR3nt
TRBD2	TRBV4-1	many	TRBJ2-5	CASSQDLSGGQETQYF	TGCGCCAGCAGCCAAGATCTAAGCGGGGGGCAAGAGACCCAGTACTTC
TRBD2	TRBV20-1	many	TRBJ2-4	CSARKASGKNIQYF	TGCAGTGCTAGAAAGGCTAGCGGCAAAAACATTCAGTACTTC
TRBD1	TRBV7-9	.	TRBJ2-5	CASSLQGADETQYF	TGTGCCAGCAGCTTACAGGGGGCGGATGAGACCCAGTACTTC
TRBD1	TRBV28	few	TRBJ1-5	CAARDRPNQPQHF	TGTGCCGCCCGGGACAGACCCAATCAGCCCCAGCATTTT
.	TRBV4-2	.	TRBJ2-7	CASSQVVASEDYEQYF	TGTGCCAGCAGCCAAGTGGTGGCTAGCGAGGACTACGAGCAGTACTTC
TRBD2	TRBV27	.	TRBJ2-7	CASSLGTTPTYEQYF	TGTGCCAGCAGTTTAGGGACTACCCCCACTTACGAGCAGTACTTC
.	TRBV6-6	.	TRBJ1-2	CANREGGVGGYTF	TGTGCCAACAGGGAAGGAGGGGTCGGGGGCTACACCTTC
TRBD1	TRBV6-1	few	TRBJ1-2	CASILNGQGIITGYTF	TGTGCCAGCATTCTCAATGGACAGGGAATAATTACGGGCTACACCTTC
.	TRBV7-2	few	TRBJ1-1	CASSSRAGRAEAFF	TGTGCCAGCAGCTCGAGGGCAGGGAGGGCTGAAGCTTTCTTT
.	TRBV2	.	TRBJ1-2	CASMVDGYTF	TGTGCCAGCATGGTGGATGGCTACACCTTC
.	TRBV18	.	TRBJ2-7	CASSTGLIPEQYF	TGTGCCAGCTCGACAGGCCTAATTCCCGAGCAGTACTTC
.	TRBV5-1	.	TRBJ2-7	CASSLDTSSYEQYF	TGCGCCAGCAGCTTGGACACGAGCTCCTACGAGCAGTACTTC
.	TRBV3-1	.	TRBJ1-4	CASSQDGGGLREKLFF	TGTGCCAGCAGCCAAGATGGGGGGGGTCTCCGAGAAAAGCTGTTTTTT
TRBD2	TRBV27	many	TRBJ2-7	CASRGAGIDEQYF	TGTGCCAGCAGGGGAGCGGGAATTGACGAGCAGTACTTC
.	TRBV6-5	.	TRBJ1-1	CASTPWEDPGAEAFF	TGTGCCAGCACCCCTTGGGAGGACCCCGGAGCTGAAGCTTTCTTT
.	TRBV12-3/TRBV12-4	.	TRBJ2-2	CAIVSQLMTGELFF	TGTGCCATTGTCTCCCAATTAATGACCGGGGAGCTGTTTTTT
.	TRBV11-1	.	TRBJ2-7	CASSLGEGGISYEQYF	TGTGCCAGCAGCTTAGGAGAGGGCGGGATAAGTTACGAGCAGTACTTC
TRBD1	TRBV20-1	few	TRBJ1-2	CSAVTWDRGAYGYTF	TGCAGTGCTGTAACTTGGGACAGGGGAGCCTATGGCTACACCTTC
.	TRBV28	many	TRBJ1-2	CASSSPGYGYTF	TGTGCCAGCAGTTCACCCGGATATGGCTACACCTTC
.	TRBV15	.	TRBJ2-1	CATSRTSAPYNEQFF	TGTGCCACCAGCAGAACCTCAGCTCCCTACAATGAGCAGTTCTTC
.	TRBV6-2/TRBV6-3	.	TRBJ2-1	CASSYLGGEYNEQFF	TGTGCCAGCAGTTACCTTGGCGGGGAGTACAATGAGCAGTTCTTC
.	TRBV9	few	TRBJ2-7	CASSVGGGNPIYEQYF	TGTGCCAGCAGCGTAGGAGGGGGTAACCCGATTTACGAGCAGTACTTC
.	TRBV5-5	.	TRBJ2-3	CASSPGFNTDTQYF	TGTGCCAGCAGCCCGGGATTCAACACAGATACGCAGTATTTT
.	TRBV28	.	TRBJ1-2	CASRQQFNYGYTF	TGTGCCAGCAGGCAACAGTTTAACTATGGCTACACCTTC
.	TRBV9	few	TRBJ2-5	CASSVQGKVRETQYF	TGTGCCAGCAGCGTACAAGGGAAAGTTCGAGAGACCCAGTACTTC
TRBD2	TRBV5-6	many	TRBJ2-1	CASSLGTSDEQFF	TGTGCCAGCAGCCTGGGAACTAGCGATGAGCAGTTCTTC
TRBD2	TRBV20-1	few	TRBJ2-7	CSAAPLAGASYNEQYF	TGCAGTGCCGCCCCCCTGGCGGGAGCTTCCTACAATGAGCAGTACTTC
.	TRBV9	few	TRBJ2-7	CASSARDKPYEQYF	TGTGCCAGCAGCGCCCGGGACAAACCCTACGAGCAGTACTTC
.	TRBV20-1	.	TRBJ1-1	CSARDFRENTEAFF	TGCAGTGCTAGAGATTTTCGAGAGAACACTGAAGCTTTCTTT
.	TRBV12-3/TRBV12-4	few	TRBJ2-5	CASSMVAGQETQYF	TGTGCCAGCAGTATGGTCGCGGGTCAAGAGACCCAGTACTTC
TRBD2	TRBV6-2/TRBV6-3	once	TRBJ2-1	CASSRGTSFVDEQFF	TGTGCCAGCAGCCGCGGGACTAGCTTTGTGGATGAGCAGTTCTTC
.	TRBV20-1	.	TRBJ2-1	CSARGREALSFNEQFF	TGCAGTGCTAGGGGTAGAGAGGCCCTTTCCTTCAATGAGCAGTTCTTC